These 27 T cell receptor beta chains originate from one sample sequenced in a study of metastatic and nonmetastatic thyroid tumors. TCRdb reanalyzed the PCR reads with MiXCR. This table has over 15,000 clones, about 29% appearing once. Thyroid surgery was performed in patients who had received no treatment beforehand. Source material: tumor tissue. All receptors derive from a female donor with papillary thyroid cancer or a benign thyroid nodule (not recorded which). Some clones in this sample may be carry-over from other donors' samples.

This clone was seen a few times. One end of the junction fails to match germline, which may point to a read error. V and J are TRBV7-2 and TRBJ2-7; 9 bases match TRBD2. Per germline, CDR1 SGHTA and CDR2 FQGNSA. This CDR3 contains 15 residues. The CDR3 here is CASSLESLAGNEHYF. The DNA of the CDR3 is TGTGCCAGCAGCTTAGAATCCCTAGCGGGGAACGAGCATTACTTC. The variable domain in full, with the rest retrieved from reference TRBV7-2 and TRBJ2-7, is GAGVSQSPSNKVTEKGKDVELRCDPISGHTALYWYRQSLGQGLEFLIYFQGNSAPDKSGLPSDRFSAERTGGSVSTLTIQRTQQEDSAVYLCASSLESLAGNEHYFGPGTRLTVT.

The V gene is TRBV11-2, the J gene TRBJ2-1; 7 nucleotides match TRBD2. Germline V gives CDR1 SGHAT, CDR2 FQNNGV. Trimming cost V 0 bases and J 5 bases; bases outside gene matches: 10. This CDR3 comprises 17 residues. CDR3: CASSLESRSGFHNEQFF. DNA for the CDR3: TGTGCCAGCAGCTTAGAATCTCGTAGCGGGTTTCACAATGAGCAGTTCTTC.

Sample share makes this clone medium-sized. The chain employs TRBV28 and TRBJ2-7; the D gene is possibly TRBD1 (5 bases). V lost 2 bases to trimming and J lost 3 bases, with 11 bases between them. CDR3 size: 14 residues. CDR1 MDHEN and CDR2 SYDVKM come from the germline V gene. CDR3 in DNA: TGTGCCAGCAGTTTACCCCCCGACAGCTACGAGCAGTACTTC. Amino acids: CASSLPPDSYEQYF. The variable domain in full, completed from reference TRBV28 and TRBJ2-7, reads DVKVTQSSRYLVKRTGEKVFLECVQDMDHENMFWYRQDPGLGLRLIYFSYDVKMKEKGDIPEGYSVSREKKERFSLILESASTNQTSMYLCASSLPPDSYEQYFGPGTRLTVT.

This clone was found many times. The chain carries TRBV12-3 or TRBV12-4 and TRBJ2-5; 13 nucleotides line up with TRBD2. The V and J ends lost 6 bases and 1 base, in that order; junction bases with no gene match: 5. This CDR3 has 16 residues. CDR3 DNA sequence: TGTGCCAGCAGAAGACTAGCGGGAGGTTCCCAAGAGACCCAGTACTTC. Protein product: CASRRLAGGSQETQYF.

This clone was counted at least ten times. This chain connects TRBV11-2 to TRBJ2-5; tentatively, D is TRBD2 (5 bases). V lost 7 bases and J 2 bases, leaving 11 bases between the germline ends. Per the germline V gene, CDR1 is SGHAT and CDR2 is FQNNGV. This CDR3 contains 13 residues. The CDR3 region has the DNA TGTGCCAGCACCCCCCTAGCTCAAGAGACCCAGTACTTC. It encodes CASTPLAQETQYF.

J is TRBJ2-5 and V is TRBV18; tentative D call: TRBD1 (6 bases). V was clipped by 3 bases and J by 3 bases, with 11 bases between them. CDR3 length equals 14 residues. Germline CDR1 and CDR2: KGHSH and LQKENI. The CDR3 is CASSPKTGEETQYF. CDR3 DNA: TGTGCCAGCTCACCTAAGACAGGAGAAGAGACCCAGTACTTC.

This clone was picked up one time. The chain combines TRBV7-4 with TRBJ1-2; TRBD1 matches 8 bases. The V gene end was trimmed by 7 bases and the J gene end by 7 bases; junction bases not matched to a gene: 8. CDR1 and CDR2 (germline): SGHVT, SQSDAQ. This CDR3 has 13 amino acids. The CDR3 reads CASTRTGWFGYTF. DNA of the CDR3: TGTGCCAGCACCCGGACAGGGTGGTTTGGCTACACCTTC.

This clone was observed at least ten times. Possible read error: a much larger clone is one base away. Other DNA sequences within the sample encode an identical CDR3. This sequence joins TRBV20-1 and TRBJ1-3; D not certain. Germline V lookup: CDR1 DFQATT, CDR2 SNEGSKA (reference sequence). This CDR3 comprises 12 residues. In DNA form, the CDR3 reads TGCAGCGCAATAAGCTCTGGAAACACCATATATTTT. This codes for CSAISSGNTIYF.

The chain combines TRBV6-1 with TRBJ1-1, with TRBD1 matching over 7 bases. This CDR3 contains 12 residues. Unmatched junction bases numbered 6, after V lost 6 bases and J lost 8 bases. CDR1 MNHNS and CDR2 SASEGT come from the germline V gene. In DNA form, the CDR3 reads TGTGCCAGCAGCCCCCAGACAGGGGAAGCTTTCTTT. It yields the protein CASSPQTGEAFF.

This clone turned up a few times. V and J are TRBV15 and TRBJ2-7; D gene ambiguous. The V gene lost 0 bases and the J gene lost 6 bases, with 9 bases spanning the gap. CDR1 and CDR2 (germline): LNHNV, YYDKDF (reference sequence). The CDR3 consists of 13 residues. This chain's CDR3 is CATSREKGTEQYF. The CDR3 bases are TGTGCCACCAGCAGAGAAAAGGGTACCGAGCAGTACTTC.

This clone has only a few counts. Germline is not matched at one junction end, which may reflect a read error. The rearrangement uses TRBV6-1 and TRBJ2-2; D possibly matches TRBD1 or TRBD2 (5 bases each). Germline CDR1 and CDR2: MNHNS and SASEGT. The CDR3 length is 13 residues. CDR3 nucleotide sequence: TGTGCCAGGTGGGCAGCGGACACCGTGGAGCTGTTTTTT. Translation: CARWAADTVELFF.

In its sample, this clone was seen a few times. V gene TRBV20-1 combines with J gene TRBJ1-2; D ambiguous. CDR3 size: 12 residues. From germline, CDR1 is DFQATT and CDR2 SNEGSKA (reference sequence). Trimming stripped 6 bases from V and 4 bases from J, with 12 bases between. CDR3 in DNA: TGCAGTGCCACCGACGGCACCTATGGCTACACCTTC. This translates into CSATDGTYGYTF.

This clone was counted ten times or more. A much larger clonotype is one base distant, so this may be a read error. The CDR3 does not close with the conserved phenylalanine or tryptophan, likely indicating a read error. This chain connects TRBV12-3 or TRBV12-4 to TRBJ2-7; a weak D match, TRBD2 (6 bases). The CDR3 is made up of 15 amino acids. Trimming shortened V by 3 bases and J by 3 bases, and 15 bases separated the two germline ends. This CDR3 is CASSFYGGKLYEQYL. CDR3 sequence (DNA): TGTGCCAGCAGTTTTTATGGCGGGAAGCTCTACGAGCAGTACCTC.

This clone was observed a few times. The CDR3, as DNA: TGTGCCAGCAGTTTCGTGGCGGGAGAATCCTCGGGCCCTCAGTGGACCCAGTACTTC. Amino acids: CASSFVAGESSGPQWTQYF. The chain has TRBV28 and TRBJ2-5; 7 bases are a match to TRBD2. The V gene end was trimmed by 3 bases and the J gene end by 7 bases; junction bases not matched to a gene: 23. From germline, CDR1 is MDHEN and CDR2 SYDVKM. CDR3 length equals 19 residues.

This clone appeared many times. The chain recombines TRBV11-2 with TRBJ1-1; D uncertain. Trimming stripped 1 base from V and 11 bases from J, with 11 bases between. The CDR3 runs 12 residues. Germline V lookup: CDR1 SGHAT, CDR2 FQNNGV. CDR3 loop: CASSLGPFGAFF. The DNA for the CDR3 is TGTGCCAGCAGCTTAGGGCCATTTGGGGCTTTCTTT.

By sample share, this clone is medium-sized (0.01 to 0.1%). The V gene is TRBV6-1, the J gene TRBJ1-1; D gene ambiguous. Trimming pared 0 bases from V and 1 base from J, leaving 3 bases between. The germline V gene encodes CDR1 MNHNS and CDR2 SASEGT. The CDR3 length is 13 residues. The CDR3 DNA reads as TGTGCCAGCAGTGAAGCCGCGAACACTGAAGCTTTCTTT. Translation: CASSEAANTEAFF.

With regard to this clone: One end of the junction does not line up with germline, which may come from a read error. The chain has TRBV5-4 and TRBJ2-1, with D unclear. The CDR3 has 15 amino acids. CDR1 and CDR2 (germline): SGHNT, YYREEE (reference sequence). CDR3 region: CASILSPTVDNEQFF. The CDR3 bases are TGTGCCAGCATCTTGTCCCCTACGGTGGACAATGAGCAGTTCTTC.

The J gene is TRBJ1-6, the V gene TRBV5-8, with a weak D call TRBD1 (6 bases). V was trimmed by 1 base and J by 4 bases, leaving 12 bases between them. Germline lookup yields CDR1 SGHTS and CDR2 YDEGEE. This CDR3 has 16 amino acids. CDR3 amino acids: CASSLYRGAYNSPLHF. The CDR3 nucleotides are TGTGCCAGCAGCTTGTATCGGGGGGCGTATAATTCACCCCTCCACTTT.

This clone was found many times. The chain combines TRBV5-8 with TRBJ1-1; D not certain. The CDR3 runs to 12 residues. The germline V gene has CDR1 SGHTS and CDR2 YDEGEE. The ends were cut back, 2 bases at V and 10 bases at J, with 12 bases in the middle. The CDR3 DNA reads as TGTGCCAGCAGCTTAATCCGCGGCGGAGCTTTCTTT. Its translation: CASSLIRGGAFF.

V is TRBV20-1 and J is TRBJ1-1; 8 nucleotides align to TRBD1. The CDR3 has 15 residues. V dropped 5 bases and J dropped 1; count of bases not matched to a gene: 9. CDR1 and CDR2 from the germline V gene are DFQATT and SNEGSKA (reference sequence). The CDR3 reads CSAPDWDRQNTEAFF. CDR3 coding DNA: TGCAGTGCTCCAGACTGGGACAGGCAGAACACTGAAGCTTTCTTT.

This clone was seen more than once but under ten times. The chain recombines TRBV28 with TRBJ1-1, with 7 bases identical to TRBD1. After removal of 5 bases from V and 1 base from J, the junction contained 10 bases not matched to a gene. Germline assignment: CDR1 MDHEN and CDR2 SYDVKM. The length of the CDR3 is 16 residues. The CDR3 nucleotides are TGTGCCAGCAGTCCCGGGTGGACAGGCGGGAACACTGAAGCTTTCTTT. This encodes CASSPGWTGGNTEAFF.

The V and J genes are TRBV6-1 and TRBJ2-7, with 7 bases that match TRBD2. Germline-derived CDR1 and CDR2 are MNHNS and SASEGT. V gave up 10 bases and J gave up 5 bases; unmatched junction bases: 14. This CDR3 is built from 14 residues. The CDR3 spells CATPPVAGDDEQYF. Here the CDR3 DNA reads TGTGCCACCCCCCCGGTCGCGGGAGATGACGAGCAGTACTTC.

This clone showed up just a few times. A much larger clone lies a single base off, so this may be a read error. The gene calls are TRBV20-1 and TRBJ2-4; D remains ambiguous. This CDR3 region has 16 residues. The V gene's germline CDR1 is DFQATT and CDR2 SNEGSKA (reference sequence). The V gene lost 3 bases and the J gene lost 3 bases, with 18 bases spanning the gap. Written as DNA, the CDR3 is TGCAGTGCTAGTATAGTTAAACCAGGAGTCAAAAACATTCAGTACTTC. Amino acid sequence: CSASIVKPGVKNIQYF.

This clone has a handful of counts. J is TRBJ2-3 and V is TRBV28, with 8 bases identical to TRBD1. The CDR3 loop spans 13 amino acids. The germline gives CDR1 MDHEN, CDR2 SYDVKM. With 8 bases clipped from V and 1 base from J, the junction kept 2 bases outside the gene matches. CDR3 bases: TGTGCCAGCGGACAGGGAGGCACAGATACGCAGTATTTT. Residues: CASGQGGTDTQYF.

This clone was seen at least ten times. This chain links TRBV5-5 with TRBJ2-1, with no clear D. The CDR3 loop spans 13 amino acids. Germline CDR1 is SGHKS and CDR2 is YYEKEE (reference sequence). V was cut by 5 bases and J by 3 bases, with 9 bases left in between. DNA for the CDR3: TGTGCCAGCAGGTTCGGTGGCTACAATGAGCAGTTCTTC. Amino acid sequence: CASRFGGYNEQFF.

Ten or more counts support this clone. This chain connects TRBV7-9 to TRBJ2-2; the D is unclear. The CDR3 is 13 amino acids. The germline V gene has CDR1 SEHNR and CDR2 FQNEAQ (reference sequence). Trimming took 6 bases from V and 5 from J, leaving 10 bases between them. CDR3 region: CASRPLGTGELFF. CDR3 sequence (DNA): TGTGCCAGCAGACCCTTGGGAACCGGGGAGCTGTTTTTT.

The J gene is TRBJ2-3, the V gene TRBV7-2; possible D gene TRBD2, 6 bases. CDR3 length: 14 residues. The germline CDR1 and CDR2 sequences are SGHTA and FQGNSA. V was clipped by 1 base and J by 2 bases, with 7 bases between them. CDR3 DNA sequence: TGTGCCAGCAGCTTAGGCGGGGCCACAGATACGCAGTATTTT. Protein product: CASSLGGATDTQYF.